Included here is one T cell receptor (beta chain) sequence, with context. Its matching antigen is unknown. The trim removed 2 bases at V and 2 bases at J, leaving 1 base unmatched. Germline V gene lookup returns CDR1 SGHNT and CDR2 YYREEE (reference sequence). The CDR3 runs to 13 residues. The sample comes from a study of cytomegalovirus exposure and HLA in healthy donors. Study observations and caveats: CMV serostatus was the sole immune exposure information available. With DRB1 most and HLA-C fewest, TCR association rates differed between HLA loci in a later analysis.

Vbeta (60) and Jbeta (13) primers were used in the PCR. The table came from immunoSEQ multiplex PCR; TCRdb's copy has only in-frame clones and leaves some out. Of 120,000 to 150,000 clones listed, 78% are singletons. Sequences were obtained from PBMCs. This sequence joins TRBV5-4 and TRBJ2-7, with TRBD2 matching 7 bases. This TCR derives from a male donor in good health and CMV-seronegative. CDR3 DNA: TGTGCCAGCAGCTTCCGGGGGGCCTACGAGCAGTACTTC. Translated, it gives CASSFRGAYEQYF. The full variable domain, its missing parts supplied by reference TRBV5-4 and TRBJ2-7, is ETGVTQSPTHLIKTRGQQVTLRCSSQSGHNTVSWYQQALGQGPQFIFQYYREEENGRGNFPPRFSGLQFPNYSSELNVNALELDDSALYLCASSFRGAYEQYFGPGTRLTVT.